A selection of T cell receptor beta chains follows, all from one sample in a study of cytomegalovirus exposure and HLA in healthy donors. TCRdb's copy holds only in-frame clones and misses some; the assay was immunoSEQ multiplex PCR. Of roughly 170,000 clones in the sample, 82% are singletons; the top ten hold approximately 1.5%. The sample was PBMCs. The receptors come from a male donor in good health and CMV-seronegative. Each CDR3 is given with its conserved first and last residue. A D gene is named only where the DNA matches it firmly. For some rows the clone size is stated as once, few or many, or as a class when expanded; others skip it.

v_call	clone_size	j_call	d_call	cdr3_nt	cdr3_aa
TRBV5-4	-	TRBJ1-5	TRBD1	TGTGCCAGCAGCTTGGGGACAGGGTCGGGGCAGCCCCAGCATTTT	CASSLGTGSGQPQHF
TRBV7-3	-	TRBJ2-3	-	TGTGCCAGCAGCTTGGAGGGGCTCACAGATACGCAGTATTTT	CASSLEGLTDTQYF
TRBV28	-	TRBJ2-3	-	TGTGCCAGCAGTTTCTTAACCGGGGGAACCACAGATACGCAGTATTTT	CASSFLTGGTTDTQYF
TRBV7-9	few	TRBJ2-7	TRBD2	TGTTCCAGCAGCCGGGAGGGCGGGCTTAAAATGCGCGAGCAGTACTTC	CSSSREGGLKMREQYF
TRBV6-4	-	TRBJ2-3	TRBD2	TGTGCCAGCAGTCGGACTAGCGGGAGTGCAGATACGCAGTATTTT	CASSRTSGSADTQYF
TRBV13	few	TRBJ2-7	TRBD2	TGTGCCAGCAGCTCCGTAGGACTAGCGAGACCCTACGAGCAGTACTTC	CASSSVGLARPYEQYF
TRBV15	once	TRBJ2-1	-	TGTGCCACCAGCCGGACGATTGGCGGGGCCTACAATGAGCAGTTCTTC	CATSRTIGGAYNEQFF
TRBV9	-	TRBJ2-1	-	TGTGCCAGCAGCGACCGGACAGGGAGGGCCAATGAGCAGTTCTTC	CASSDRTGRANEQFF
TRBV18	-	TRBJ1-2	TRBD1	TGTGCCAGCTCATCTACCGGGACAGGAGATGCTCGGAGCTATGGCTACACCTTC	CASSSTGTGDARSYGYTF
TRBV28	once	TRBJ2-2	-	TGTGCCAGCAGGGGGCAGGGTTTCACCGGGGAGCTGTTTTTT	CASRGQGFTGELFF
TRBV18	-	TRBJ1-1	TRBD1	TGTGCCAGCTCACCAAGGACAGGGGGCTATGAGGGAGCTTTCTTT	CASSPRTGGYEGAFF
TRBV4-3	-	TRBJ1-2	-	TGCGCCAGCAGCCAGCAGGGTGTTGGCTATGGCTACACCTTC	CASSQQGVGYGYTF
TRBV2	-	TRBJ1-2	TRBD1	TGTGCCAGCAGCCGGGACAGGGGGCTTCTTGGCTACACCTTC	CASSRDRGLLGYTF
TRBV7-9	-	TRBJ1-1	-	TGTTCCAGCAGCACAAGTACTGAAGCTTTCTTT	CSSSTSTEAFF
TRBV18	-	TRBJ1-2	-	TGTGCCAGCTCACCACTCGGGGTTAACTATGGCTACACCTTC	CASSPLGVNYGYTF
TRBV9	-	TRBJ2-7	TRBD2	TGTGCCAGCAGCGTAGGTAGTAGCGGGGACGCCTACGAGCAGTACTTC	CASSVGSSGDAYEQYF
TRBV5-1	-	TRBJ2-1	-	TGCGCCAGCAGCTTGGCACAGGGTCACAATGAGCAGTTCTTC	CASSLAQGHNEQFF
TRBV5-4	-	TRBJ2-7	TRBD2	TGTGCCAGCAGCACTTCAGCGGGAGCTCTGTACGAGCAGTACTTC	CASSTSAGALYEQYF
TRBV5-5	once	TRBJ2-7	TRBD1	TGTGCCAGCAGGTCCGGGACAGGGTCCTACGAGCAGTACTTC	CASRSGTGSYEQYF
TRBV13	-	TRBJ2-1	-	TGTGCCAGCAGCAACCCTAGGTGGAATGAGCAGTTCTTC	CASSNPRWNEQFF
TRBV7-2	-	TRBJ2-1	-	TGTGCCAGCAGCTTCCTTCCTGCGTTCGATGAGCAGTTCTTC	CASSFLPAFDEQFF
TRBV6-5	-	TRBJ1-2	TRBD1	TGTGCCAGCAGCCCCGCCAGGGGGCATGGCTACACCTTC	CASSPARGHGYTF
TRBV6-6	-	TRBJ1-5	-	TGTGCCAGCAGTTACAGGTGGGGGGATCAGCCCCAGCATTTT	CASSYRWGDQPQHF
TRBV28	-	TRBJ1-5	-	TGTGCCAGCAAACTACAGGGTAGTTTCAATCAGCCCCAGCATTTT	CASKLQGSFNQPQHF
TRBV28	-	TRBJ2-3	TRBD2	TGTGCCAGCAGTCAATCCGGACTAGCGGGGGCGATAGATACGCAGTATTTT	CASSQSGLAGAIDTQYF
TRBV2	-	TRBJ2-7	TRBD1	TGTGCCGGCGGGGACAGGGTTCAGCCCTACGAGCAGTACTTC	CAGGDRVQPYEQYF
TRBV6-4	few	TRBJ2-3	-	TGTGCCAGCAGTGACGGGACTGGGGGAGATACGCAGTATTTT	CASSDGTGGDTQYF
TRBV6-1	-	TRBJ1-1	-	TGTGCCAGCAGCCCGCGTCAGGGAGGAACTGAAGCTTTCTTT	CASSPRQGGTEAFF
TRBV19	-	TRBJ1-4	-	TGTGCCAGTAGCCCCCGGGGGGGTTTGAATGAAAAACTGTTTTTT	CASSPRGGLNEKLFF
TRBV18	-	TRBJ2-5	-	TGTGCCAGCTCACAAGGTTACAGGGTTGGAGAGACCCAGTACTTC	CASSQGYRVGETQYF
TRBV4-3	-	TRBJ1-1	-	TGCGCCAGCAGCCAAGATAGGTCTCGCGGGGGCACTGAAGCTTTCTTT	CASSQDRSRGGTEAFF
TRBV7-9	-	TRBJ2-3	-	TGTGCCAGCAGCCCCCGGAGTTGGGATACGCAGTATTTT	CASSPRSWDTQYF
TRBV28	-	TRBJ2-4	-	TGTGCCACCAAACGGGGTCCCAAAAACATTCAGTACTTC	CATKRGPKNIQYF
TRBV5-1	-	TRBJ2-3	-	TGCGCCAGCAGCCGCGGGGAAAAGACAGATACGCAGTATTTT	CASSRGEKTDTQYF
TRBV21-1	-	TRBJ2-4	-	TGTGCCAGCAGCAAAGGAAGGGGGAAAAACATTCAGTACTTC	CASSKGRGKNIQYF
TRBV7-3	-	TRBJ2-7	-	TGCGCCAGCAGCCCCGGGGGTAGCGCCTCCTACGAGCAGTACTTC	CASSPGGSASYEQYF
TRBV5-8	-	TRBJ1-5	TRBD1	TGTGCCAGCAGTTGGACAGGGAGATCTCAGCCCCAGCATTTT	CASSWTGRSQPQHF
TRBV19	few	TRBJ2-3	-	TGTGCCAGCAACAGACAGACGAGCACAGATACGCAGTATTTT	CASNRQTSTDTQYF
TRBV18	-	TRBJ1-4	TRBD1	TGTGCCAGCTCACCGGGACAGACAAATGAAAAACTGTTTTTT	CASSPGQTNEKLFF
TRBV18	-	TRBJ2-7	TRBD2	TGTGCCAGCTCACCAAGTGGGACTAGCAGGCCCTACGAGCAGTACTTC	CASSPSGTSRPYEQYF
TRBV18	-	TRBJ1-3	-	TGTGCCAGCTCACGCTGGGCAGGGGACTCTGGAAACACCATATATTTT	CASSRWAGDSGNTIYF
TRBV19	-	TRBJ2-7	TRBD2	TGTGCCAGTAGTATAGCCAGGACTAGCGGGAGCACCTACGAGCAGTACTTC	CASSIARTSGSTYEQYF
TRBV6-1	-	TRBJ2-3	-	TGTGCCAGCAGTGAAGGCAGGAGCACAGATACGCAGTATTTT	CASSEGRSTDTQYF
TRBV27	-	TRBJ2-7	-	TGTGCCAGCAGTTTTTCGGGGGAGCCGGGACCATACGAGCAGTACTTC	CASSFSGEPGPYEQYF
TRBV6-6	-	TRBJ1-5	TRBD1	TGTGCCAGCAGCAAAGACAGGGTTAGCAATCAGCCCCAGCATTTT	CASSKDRVSNQPQHF
TRBV28	-	TRBJ2-1	TRBD2	TGTGCCAGCACAGCGGGAGTTTCCTACAATGAGCAGTTCTTC	CASTAGVSYNEQFF
TRBV6-5	-	TRBJ2-7	-	TGTGCCAGCAGTTACTCGACGCGGGGCCCCATCTACGAGCAGTACTTC	CASSYSTRGPIYEQYF
TRBV10-3	-	TRBJ2-1	TRBD2	TGTGCCATCAGGACGAGGGACAAGGTGACGAGCGCGGGGGGTTACAATGAGCAGTTCTTC	CAIRTRDKVTSAGGYNEQFF